The 24 T cell receptor beta chains reported below all come from one sample, sequenced in a study of blood T cell repertoires in COVID-19. Data came from immunoSEQ multiplex PCR; TCRdb stores just in-frame clones and leaves some out. The table shows 200,000 to 250,000 clones, with roughly 85% occurring only once. The sequenced material came from peripheral blood. These receptors all stem from a man aged 50 to 59 with COVID-19, enrolled during active disease.

A word on this clone: Other DNA sequences of this sample code for an identical CDR3. CDR3 in amino acids: CASGQGNSYEQYF. As DNA, the CDR3 is TGTGCCAGCGGACAGGGGAACTCCTACGAGCAGTACTTC. The J gene is TRBJ2-7, the V gene TRBV9; 9 nucleotides agree with TRBD1. CDR1 SGDLS and CDR2 YYNGEE come from the germline V gene. Trimming cost V 7 bases and J 0 bases; bases outside gene matches: 2. The CDR3 runs to 13 residues.

The chain employs TRBV9 and TRBJ2-6; a weak D match, TRBD1 (5 bases). CDR1 is SGDLS and CDR2 is YYNGEE in the germline V gene. The germline V and J ends were trimmed by 1 base and 0 bases, with 8 bases remaining between them. The CDR3 contains 16 residues. CDR3 coding DNA: TGTGCCAGCAGCGTATCTACAGGCTCTGGGGCCAACGTCCTGACTTTC. This sequence encodes CASSVSTGSGANVLTF.

This clone was counted ten times or more. This chain links TRBV6-5 with TRBJ1-4; 11 positions agree with TRBD1. CDR3 size: 14 residues. Germline V CDR1 and CDR2: MNHEY, SVGAGI. The J segment lost 8 bases and the V segment lost 6 bases, leaving 5 bases of the junction unmatched. CDR3 sequence: CASRAGTGGEKLFF. DNA of the CDR3: TGTGCCAGCAGGGCCGGGACAGGGGGAGAAAAACTGTTTTTT.

The V gene is TRBV12-3 or TRBV12-4, the J gene TRBJ1-3; 10 positions match TRBD1. The CDR3 is 13 amino acids. The V and J ends lost 5 bases and 7 bases, in that order; junction bases with no gene match: 2. CDR3 DNA: TGTGCCAGCAGTCAGACAGGGGGCAACACCATATATTTT. Translating gives CASSQTGGNTIYF.

The CDR3 sequence is CASSLGAGGPTDTQYF. CDR3 nucleotide sequence: TGCGCCAGCAGCTTGGGAGCGGGGGGACCCACAGATACGCAGTATTTT. V and J are TRBV5-1 and TRBJ2-3; 9 nucleotides align to TRBD2. This CDR3 has 16 residues. Trimming took 0 bases from V and 2 from J; bases not matched to a gene: 4. Germline-derived CDR1 and CDR2 are SGHRS and YFSETQ.

J is TRBJ1-2 and V is TRBV7-2; tentatively, D is TRBD1 (6 bases). Looked up from germline, CDR1 is SGHTA and CDR2 is FQGNSA. The CDR3 contains 15 residues. The germline V and J ends were trimmed by 5 bases and 4 bases, with 17 bases remaining between them. Written as DNA, the CDR3 is TGTGCCAGCAGCGTCCGGGACACGGGACGCTATGGCTACACCTTC. This codes for CASSVRDTGRYGYTF.

The CDR3 region is CAWSPTGGGYGYTF. CDR3 coding DNA: TGTGCCTGGAGCCCAACAGGGGGTGGCTATGGCTACACCTTC. The V call is TRBV30, the J call TRBJ1-2; 8 nucleotides line up with TRBD1. The CDR3 contains 14 residues. Germline CDR1 reads GTSNPN; CDR2 reads SVGIG (reference sequence). J was trimmed by 4 bases and V by 3 bases; bases with no gene match: 7.

This chain joins TRBV20-1 and TRBJ2-7, with D perhaps matching TRBD1 (5 bases). V gave up 6 bases and J gave up 4 bases, with 10 bases separating them. CDR3 length: 11 amino acids. CDR1 and CDR2 (germline): DFQATT, SNEGSKA (reference sequence). CDR3 sequence (DNA): TGCAGTGCCCTACCAGGGTACGAGCAGTACTTC. It specifies CSALPGYEQYF.

This sequence joins TRBV4-2 and TRBJ2-1; 10 bases match TRBD1. V was clipped by 3 bases and J by 10 bases; unmatched bases: 6. The CDR3 length is 14 residues. CDR1 is LGHNA, CDR2 YNFKEQ, per germline. The CDR3 loop is CASSQVTGGKEQFF. CDR3 coding DNA: TGTGCCAGCAGCCAGGTGACAGGGGGCAAGGAGCAGTTCTTC.

This sequence joins TRBV18 and TRBJ1-3; D is unresolved. V was cut by 3 bases and J by 2 bases, with 8 bases left in between. CDR3 length equals 14 residues. Per the germline V gene, CDR1 is KGHSH and CDR2 is LQKENI. CDR3 protein: CASSPEGAGNTIYF. The CDR3 DNA is TGTGCCAGCTCACCTGAGGGAGCTGGAAACACCATATATTTT. The full variable domain, in which reference TRBV18 and TRBJ1-3 provide the parts outside the CDR3, is NAGVMQNPRHLVRRRGQEARLRCSPMKGHSHVYWYRQLPEEGLKFMVYLQKENIIDESGMPKERFSAEFPKEGPSILRIQQVVRGDSAAYFCASSPEGAGNTIYFGEGSWLTVV.

This clone was seen a few times. The chain employs TRBV3-1 (or the pseudogene TRBV3-2) and TRBJ2-7; TRBD2 matches 10 bases. Germline lookup yields CDR1 LGHDT and CDR2 YNNKEL (reference sequence). Trimming at V came to 1 base and at J to 5 bases, leaving 8 bases not matched to a gene. The CDR3 spans 16 residues. CDR3 region: CASSQGSGGALNEQYF. The CDR3 DNA reads TGTGCCAGCAGCCAAGGGAGCGGGGGGGCCTTGAACGAGCAGTACTTC.

As regards this clone: Within the sample, other DNA sequences also encode this same CDR3. The gene calls are TRBV28 and TRBJ1-2, with 8 nucleotides matching TRBD1. The CDR3 runs to 13 residues. Germline V lookup: CDR1 MDHEN, CDR2 SYDVKM. J lost 4 bases, V lost 6 bases, and 4 bases had no gene match. CDR3 in DNA: TGTGCCAGCAGCAAAGGACAGGGCTATGGCTACACCTTC. Translating it yields CASSKGQGYGYTF.

This clone appeared many times. The CDR3, as DNA: TGTGCCAGCAGCCGTACAGGAAACACCGGGGAGCTGTTTTTT. Translated: CASSRTGNTGELFF. This rearrangement joins TRBV6-5 to TRBJ2-2; weak D call: TRBD1 (5 bases). Germline V gives CDR1 MNHEY, CDR2 SVGAGI. CDR3 length: 14 residues. The germline V and J ends were trimmed by 6 bases and 2 bases, with 10 bases remaining between them.

This chain links TRBV27 with TRBJ2-7, with D unclear. With 11 bases removed from V and 4 bases from J, the gap between germline ends came to 15 bases. Per the germline V gene, CDR1 is MNHEY and CDR2 is SMNVEV (reference sequence). This CDR3 has 12 amino acids. CDR3 region: CARPVLSYEQYF. In DNA form, the CDR3 reads TGTGCCCGCCCCGTCCTTAGTTACGAGCAGTACTTC.

This clone was found a few times. In DNA, the CDR3 is TGTGCCAGCAGTTTATGGGCGAGAGATACGCAGTATTTT. It yields the protein CASSLWARDTQYF. The V and J genes are TRBV27 and TRBJ2-3; D remains ambiguous. CDR1 and CDR2 (germline): MNHEY, SMNVEV (reference sequence). This CDR3 contains 13 residues. Trimming stripped 1 base from V and 5 bases from J, with 7 bases between.

In DNA, the CDR3 is TGTGCCAGCAGTCCCCAAACAGGGGGCGTTTTCCATGGCTACACCTTC. Translation gives CASSPQTGGVFHGYTF. The rearrangement joins TRBV7-9 to TRBJ1-2; TRBD1 matches at 9 bases. V lost 6 bases, J lost 6 bases, and 14 bases stayed unmatched. The CDR3 is 16 amino acids. The germline gives CDR1 SEHNR, CDR2 FQNEAQ (reference sequence).

This clone turned up a few times. The chain is built from TRBV20-1 and TRBJ2-1, with 8 bases that match TRBD2. The CDR3 extends over 17 amino acids. V lost 3 bases and J lost 4; bases outside the gene matches: 14. The germline V gene has CDR1 DFQATT and CDR2 SNEGSKA (reference sequence). The CDR3 DNA sequence: TGCAGTGCTAGTCCCCGAGGTAGACTAGCGTATTACAATGAGCAGTTCTTC. This gives the protein CSASPRGRLAYYNEQFF.

The chain recombines TRBV11-2 with TRBJ1-1; possible D gene TRBD1, 6 bases. The CDR3 spans 15 residues. The V end lost 4 bases, the J end lost 7 bases, and 19 bases lay between the germline ends. CDR1 and CDR2 (germline): SGHAT, FQNNGV. DNA for the CDR3: TGTGCCAGCAGCTCGAAAACAGGGCGCAACCGTGAAGCTTTCTTT. It specifies CASSSKTGRNREAFF.

The chain employs TRBV2 and TRBJ1-6; D call uncertain. This CDR3 comprises 15 residues. From germline, CDR1 is SNHLY and CDR2 FYNNEI. Between the trimmed V and J ends, which lost 7 bases and 10 bases, there was a span of 20 bases. In DNA, the CDR3 is TGTGCCAGCAAGGATACGACCCTTAGCTCGTCACCCCTCCACTTT. It codes for CASKDTTLSSSPLHF. Drawing the rest from reference TRBV2 and TRBJ1-6, the complete variable domain is EPEVTQTPSHQVTQMGQEVILRCVPISNHLYFYWYRQILGQKVEFLVSFYNNEISEKSEIFDDQFSVERPDGSNFTLKIRSTKLEDSAMYFCASKDTTLSSSPLHFGNGTRLTVT.

J is TRBJ2-7 and V is TRBV27; D may be TRBD1 (6 bases). V shed 2 bases and J shed 4 bases, with 15 bases lying between them. This CDR3 region has 15 residues. The V gene's germline CDR1 is MNHEY and CDR2 SMNVEV (reference sequence). The CDR3 sequence: CASSLLQGIGYEQYF. The CDR3 DNA is TGTGCCAGCAGTTTACTCCAGGGGATCGGGTACGAGCAGTACTTC.

This sequence joins TRBV2 and TRBJ1-2, with 12 positions matching TRBD1. The germline V gene has CDR1 SNHLY and CDR2 FYNNEI. This CDR3 region has 16 residues. CDR3 amino acids: CAISGGQGANDYGYTF. The CDR3 nucleotides read TGTGCAATCAGCGGGGGACAGGGGGCTAATGACTATGGCTACACCTTC.

V and J are TRBV7-6 and TRBJ1-1, with 7 bases identical to TRBD1. The V segment lost 4 bases and the J segment 2 bases; nucleotides outside the gene matches: 7. Germline-derived CDR1 and CDR2 are SGHVS and FNYEAQ. The CDR3 spans 15 residues. CDR3 loop: CASSSETGVNTEAFF. The CDR3 nucleotides are TGTGCCAGCAGCTCGGAAACAGGGGTAAACACTGAAGCTTTCTTT.

The rearrangement links TRBV7-8 to TRBJ2-7, with D tentatively TRBD2 (6 bases). The CDR3 is 13 residues long. V was pared by 3 bases and J by 4 bases, with 10 bases between. The germline V gene has CDR1 SGHVS and CDR2 FQNEAQ. In DNA form, the CDR3 reads TGTGCCAGCAGCTTCCAGGGAGGATACGAGCAGTACTTC. It encodes CASSFQGGYEQYF.

As regards this clone: The junction does not match germline at one end; this may be a read error. V and J are TRBV7-7 and TRBJ2-1, with 8 bases identical to TRBD2. The CDR3 has 15 residues. CDR1 and CDR2 from the germline V gene are SSHAT and FNYEAQ (reference sequence). This CDR3 is CASSLRVAGYNEQFF. CDR3 coding DNA: TGTGCTAGCAGCTTAAGGGTAGCGGGGTACAATGAGCAGTTCTTC.